These 16 T cell receptor beta chains were all obtained from the same sample, sequenced in a study of blood T cell repertoires in COVID-19. The assay was immunoSEQ multiplex PCR, and TCRdb's table has in-frame clones only and misses some. Found here are 200,000 to 250,000 clones, about 90% of them singletons; the top ten hold 0.95% to 1.5%. The sequenced sample consisted of peripheral blood. Receptor source: a man aged 30-40 years with acute or convalescent COVID-19.

This chain links TRBV3-1 (or the pseudogene TRBV3-2) with TRBJ1-4; D is uncertain. This CDR3 has 15 residues. CDR1 and CDR2 from the germline V gene are LGHDT and YNNKEL (reference sequence). Trimming cost V 5 bases and J 0 bases, with 10 bases left between them. CDR3 sequence (DNA): TGTGCCAGCAGCTTACGACAAGCAACTAATGAAAAACTGTTTTTT. This sequence encodes CASSLRQATNEKLFF.

This clone came up a few times. The chain has TRBV5-1 and TRBJ1-1; 11 bases align to TRBD1. V shed 4 bases and J 8 bases; nucleotides not matched to a gene: 4. CDR3 size: 13 residues. Germline values: CDR1 SGHRS, CDR2 YFSETQ. In DNA form, the CDR3 reads TGCGCCAGCAGCCCCGGGACAGGGGGGGAAGCTTTCTTT. Translated, it gives CASSPGTGGEAFF.

This rearrangement joins TRBV6-1 to TRBJ2-1; 16 bases fit TRBD2. This CDR3 spans 16 amino acids. The V and J ends lost 3 bases and 6 bases, in that order; junction bases with no gene match: 2. Germline V gene lookup returns CDR1 MNHNS and CDR2 SASEGT. Written as DNA, the CDR3 is TGTGCCAGCAGTGAGGGACTAGCGGGAGGGTTCAATGAGCAGTTCTTC. Protein product: CASSEGLAGGFNEQFF.

V and J are TRBV18 and TRBJ1-4; D is undetermined. V was clipped by 2 bases and J by 0 bases, with 4 bases between them. This CDR3 region has 14 residues. CDR1 and CDR2 from the germline V gene are KGHSH and LQKENI. The CDR3 sequence: CASSPGPTNEKLFF. CDR3 coding DNA: TGTGCCAGCTCACCAGGCCCAACTAATGAAAAACTGTTTTTT.

The V call is TRBV27, the J call TRBJ1-1, with TRBD1 matching over 8 bases. Germline assignment: CDR1 MNHEY and CDR2 SMNVEV (reference sequence). Trimming at V came to 6 bases and at J to 5 bases, leaving 8 bases not matched to a gene. The CDR3 is made up of 14 amino acids. CDR3 DNA: TGTGCCAGCAGGAAACAGGGGGGGAGGACTGAAGCTTTCTTT. This codes for CASRKQGGRTEAFF.

The chain uses TRBV12-5 and TRBJ1-2, with TRBD1 as a possible D gene (5 bases). The CDR3 has 14 residues. The germline CDR1 and CDR2 sequences are LGHNT and FRNRAP. Trimming took 4 bases from V and 4 from J, leaving 13 bases between them. The CDR3, as DNA: TGTGCTAGTGGTTGGGAAGGGGTGGGCTATGGCTACACCTTC. Protein product: CASGWEGVGYGYTF.

The CDR3 spells CASSLTGLDINEQFF. CDR3 in DNA: TGTGCCAGCAGCTTAACGGGACTAGACATCAATGAGCAGTTCTTC. This rearrangement joins TRBV7-3 to TRBJ2-1; the match to TRBD2 covers 8 bases. The CDR3 is 15 residues long. J was trimmed by 6 bases and V by 0 bases; bases with no gene match: 4. In germline, CDR1 is SGHTA, CDR2 FQGTGA.

This rearrangement joins TRBV10-3 to TRBJ2-7, with 9 bases fitting TRBD2. There are 15 residues in the CDR3. In germline, CDR1 is ENHRY, CDR2 SYGVKD. Trimming cost V 3 bases and J 3 bases; bases outside gene matches: 6. CDR3 sequence: CAISDPGSGSYEQYF. In DNA, the CDR3 is TGTGCCATCAGTGACCCCGGTAGCGGGAGCTACGAGCAGTACTTC.

This sequence joins TRBV5-6 and TRBJ1-6, with 8 bases aligning to TRBD1. CDR1 and CDR2 from the germline V gene are SGHDT and YYEEEE. With V trimmed by 4 bases and J by 7 bases, 13 bases remained unmatched. The CDR3 loop spans 17 amino acids. The DNA of the CDR3 is TGTGCCAGCAGCACTCGGGGGCAGGGGGCAAGGAATTCACCCCTCCACTTT. It is translated as CASSTRGQGARNSPLHF. Looking up the rest from reference TRBV5-6 and TRBJ1-6 gives the full variable domain: DAGVTQSPTHLIKTRGQQVTLRCSPKSGHDTVSWYQQALGQGPQFIFQYYEEEERQRGNFPDRFSGHQFPNYSSELNVNALLLGDSALYLCASSTRGQGARNSPLHFGNGTRLTVT.

This clone was counted once. The J gene is TRBJ1-6, the V gene TRBV28; TRBD1 might be the D (6 bases). Trimming took 5 bases from V and 7 from J, leaving 12 bases between them. The CDR3 covers 14 residues. Germline CDR1 MDHEN, CDR2 SYDVKM. For the CDR3, the DNA is TGTGCCAGCAGTCCTCGGACAGTGAATTCACCCCTCCACTTT. The encoded protein is CASSPRTVNSPLHF.

The gene calls are TRBV28 and TRBJ1-2; perhaps TRBD1 as D (6 bases). Trimming cost V 6 bases and J 1 base, with 18 bases left between them. This CDR3 comprises 16 residues. Germline V lookup: CDR1 MDHEN, CDR2 SYDVKM. CDR3 sequence reads: CASSWTRQDRNYGYTF. In DNA form, the CDR3 reads TGTGCCAGCAGCTGGACAAGACAGGACCGTAACTATGGCTACACCTTC.

This chain joins TRBV28 and TRBJ1-2; D uncertain. V dropped 2 bases and J dropped 3 bases, with 13 bases sitting between them. Germline CDR1 MDHEN, CDR2 SYDVKM. The CDR3 has 15 residues. CDR3 loop: CASSLSGTIYYGYTF. The CDR3 DNA follows: TGTGCCAGCAGTTTAAGCGGAACCATATACTATGGCTACACCTTC.

V and J are TRBV30 and TRBJ2-4; D gene ambiguous. The germline gives CDR1 GTSNPN, CDR2 SVGIG (reference sequence). This CDR3 spans 14 amino acids. Trimming cost V 0 bases and J 0 bases, with 6 bases left between them. The CDR3 DNA sequence: TGTGCCTGGAGTGTACTTCTAGCCAAAAACATTCAGTACTTC. Its translation is CAWSVLLAKNIQYF.

V and J are TRBV5-1 and TRBJ2-2; 7 positions match TRBD2. Per germline, CDR1 SGHRS and CDR2 YFSETQ. The length of the CDR3 is 15 residues. J was trimmed by 3 bases and V by 6 bases; bases with no gene match: 8. The CDR3 sequence: CASTGVLADTGELFF. The CDR3 coding sequence is TGCGCCAGCACCGGAGTCCTAGCGGACACCGGGGAGCTGTTTTTT.

The V gene is TRBV4-1, the J gene TRBJ2-1; D perhaps matches TRBD2 (6 bases). Trimming pared 1 base from V and 5 bases from J, leaving 12 bases between. Germline V lookup: CDR1 MGHRA, CDR2 YSYEKL. The CDR3 has 15 residues. The CDR3 sequence is CASSQVRLDNNEQFF. The DNA of the CDR3 is TGCGCCAGCAGCCAAGTTCGACTAGATAACAATGAGCAGTTCTTC.

The V and J genes are TRBV19 and TRBJ2-1; 10 bases agree with TRBD2. Germline trimming cut 5 bases from V and 3 bases from J; bases unmatched to any gene: 4. This CDR3 contains 15 residues. Germline assignment: CDR1 LNHDA and CDR2 SQIVND (reference sequence). The CDR3 protein is CASSSIAGGYNEQFF. The DNA for the CDR3 is TGTGCCAGTAGTTCTATAGCGGGGGGCTACAATGAGCAGTTCTTC.